This T cell receptor beta chain was identified during a study of T cell responses to AZD1222 COVID-19 vaccine. Pooled in the analysis were second doses at about 4 or about 12 weeks. Broader study findings: Researchers took repertoire samples only after the peak T cell response had come. Dominant CD4 TCR responses targeted spike regions 160-218 and 743-854. The sample set comprised mostly white British donors with more females, and clonal diversity was possibly underestimated.

The table came from immunoSEQ multiplex PCR; TCRdb's copy has only in-frame clones and leaves some out. This table has around 110,000 clones, 90% to 95% appearing once. Comments on this clone: No antigen is known for it.

CDR3 length: 14 amino acids. Trimming shortened V by 2 bases and J by 0 bases, and 7 bases separated the two germline ends. V and J are TRBV23-1 and TRBJ2-5; D is possibly TRBD2 (5 bases). TRBV23-1 is noted as an ORF with a role that remains uncertain. The sequence derives from an adult who received the AZD1222 COVID-19 vaccine. The sequencing here drew on peripheral blood, taken 28 days after the second AZD1222 dose. CDR3 region: CASSQRTDQETQYF. The CDR3 DNA is TGCGCCAGCAGTCAAAGGACTGACCAAGAGACCCAGTACTTC.